This is a list of T cell receptor beta chains from one sample in a study of blood T cell repertoires in COVID-19. This table comes from immunoSEQ multiplex PCR, and its TCRdb copy is limited to in-frame clones, with some not included. The sample yields about 360,000 clones, around 88% seen once. Sequenced input: peripheral blood. The receptors originated from a woman aged 55 to 70 with COVID-19, enrolled during active disease. Each CDR3 is given with its conserved first and last residue. A D gene is named only where the DNA matches it firmly. Not all rows give a size; the values are once, few, many and, for expanded clones, a class.

abundance	v_gene	d_gene	j_gene	CDR3aa	CDR3nt
NA	TRBV5-1	TRBD1	TRBJ1-1	CASSWSQGASNTEAFF	TGCGCCAGCAGCTGGAGTCAGGGGGCTTCGAACACTGAAGCTTTCTTT
NA	TRBV12-5	NA	TRBJ1-1	CASGYGEGGTEAFF	TGTGCTAGTGGCTACGGGGAGGGAGGCACTGAAGCTTTCTTT
NA	TRBV7-9	NA	TRBJ2-2	CASSSQGYGTGELFF	TGTGCCAGCAGCTCCCAGGGGTATGGTACCGGGGAGCTGTTTTTT
NA	TRBV5-4	NA	TRBJ2-3	CASSVEGVWYF	TGTGCCAGCAGCGTGGAAGGGGTGTGGTATTTT
NA	TRBV7-8	TRBD1	TRBJ1-3	CASLRDRAISGNTIYF	TGTGCCAGCCTCCGGGACAGAGCTATCTCTGGAAACACCATATATTTT
once	TRBV11-3	NA	TRBJ2-7	CASSLPGTNSYEQYF	TGTGCCAGCAGCTTACCCGGGACAAACTCCTACGAGCAGTACTTC
NA	TRBV9	TRBD1	TRBJ2-6	CASSVSGGTGANVLTF	TGTGCCAGCAGCGTATCAGGGGGAACTGGGGCCAACGTCCTGACTTTC
NA	TRBV19	TRBD2	TRBJ2-1	CASSLVSGGSNEQFF	TGTGCCAGTAGCCTTGTTAGCGGGGGCTCCAATGAGCAGTTCTTC
once	TRBV6-5	NA	TRBJ2-7	CASSYSQGLYEQYF	TGTGCCAGCAGTTACTCCCAGGGACTTTACGAGCAGTACTTC
NA	TRBV7-3	NA	TRBJ2-3	CASSFGGRDTQYF	TGTGCCAGCAGCTTTGGGGGGAGAGATACGCAGTATTTT
NA	TRBV6-1	NA	TRBJ1-2	CASSEGGTQIYGYTF	TGTGCCAGCAGTGAAGGAGGCACCCAAATCTATGGCTACACCTTC
few	TRBV20-1	TRBD2	TRBJ2-1	CSASPGLATNEQFF	TGCAGTGCTAGTCCGGGACTAGCGACAAATGAGCAGTTCTTC
NA	TRBV11-3	NA	TRBJ1-3	CASSSDGGSGNTIYF	TGTGCCAGCAGCAGCGACGGCGGCTCTGGAAACACCATATATTTT
NA	TRBV2	TRBD1	TRBJ1-3	CASSPGQGSGNTIYF	TGTGCCAGCAGTCCGGGACAGGGCTCTGGAAACACCATATATTTT
NA	TRBV5-1	NA	TRBJ1-5	CASSLAENQPQHF	TGCGCCAGCAGCTTGGCGGAGAATCAGCCCCAGCATTTT
NA	TRBV6-4	TRBD2	TRBJ2-7	CASSTSGRF	TGTGCCAGCAGTACTAGCGGGCGCTTC
NA	TRBV2	TRBD1	TRBJ2-2	CASTQDRGFGGELFF	TGTGCCAGCACCCAGGACAGGGGGTTCGGCGGGGAGCTGTTTTTT
NA	TRBV4-3	NA	TRBJ2-3	CASSQQSGASTDTQYF	TGCGCCAGCAGCCAACAAAGCGGAGCTAGCACAGATACGCAGTATTTT
NA	TRBV7-3	TRBD2	TRBJ2-1	CASSPNKGGSYNEQFF	TGTGCCAGCAGCCCGAATAAGGGAGGGAGCTACAATGAGCAGTTCTTC
NA	TRBV3-1/TRBV3-2	TRBD2	TRBJ2-7	CASSRAGATYEQYF	TGTGCCAGCAGTCGAGCGGGGGCGACCTACGAGCAGTACTTC
NA	TRBV4-1	TRBD2	TRBJ2-5	CASSQVRAGVQETQYF	TGCGCCAGCAGCCAAGTTCGGGCGGGGGTCCAAGAGACCCAGTACTTC
NA	TRBV11-2	NA	TRBJ2-7	CASSRIGSESYEQYF	TGTGCCAGCAGCCGGATCGGGTCAGAATCCTACGAGCAGTACTTC
NA	TRBV11-2	NA	TRBJ2-7	CASSYREGEGEQYF	TGTGCCAGCAGCTACAGGGAGGGGGAGGGTGAGCAGTACTTC
NA	TRBV7-9	NA	TRBJ1-6	CASSLEGSDSPLHF	TGTGCCAGCAGCTTAGAGGGGTCAGATTCACCCCTCCACTTT
NA	TRBV25-1	NA	TRBJ2-5	CASSEWPGKGTQYF	TGTGCCAGCAGTGAATGGCCAGGGAAGGGGACCCAGTACTTC
few	TRBV7-2	TRBD2	TRBJ2-3	CASRIAGGPDGTQYF	TGTGCCAGCAGAATAGCGGGGGGGCCTGATGGTACGCAGTATTTT
NA	TRBV5-4	TRBD1	TRBJ2-7	CASSSGTGSYEQYF	TGTGCCAGCAGCTCCGGGACAGGGTCCTACGAGCAGTACTTC
NA	TRBV6-1	NA	TRBJ2-7	CASSEQGYEQYF	TGTGCCAGCAGTGAGCAGGGCTACGAGCAGTACTTC
NA	TRBV6-5	NA	TRBJ2-1	CASSPSNEQFF	TGTGCCAGCAGTCCTAGTAATGAGCAGTTCTTC
NA	TRBV7-3	TRBD2	TRBJ2-3	CASSLAGGRTDTQYF	TGTGCCAGCAGCTTAGCGGGGGGCCGCACAGATACGCAGTATTTT
NA	TRBV6-1	NA	TRBJ1-3	CASSGVTGRSGNTIYF	TGTGCCAGCAGTGGAGTGACAGGCCGCTCTGGAAACACCATATATTTT
NA	TRBV7-8	TRBD1	TRBJ2-7	CASSSPGTGTYEQYF	TGTGCCAGCAGCTCCCCCGGGACAGGGACCTACGAGCAGTACTTC
NA	TRBV30	NA	TRBJ1-2	CAWSVRGAGVYGYTF	TGTGCCTGGAGTGTACGGGGGGCAGGGGTCTATGGCTACACCTTC
NA	TRBV19	NA	TRBJ1-2	CATQTVPGDYGYTF	TGTGCCACTCAGACCGTCCCCGGGGACTATGGCTACACCTTC
NA	TRBV9	TRBD1	TRBJ2-2	CASSVVVTGGSGELFF	TGTGCCAGCAGCGTAGTTGTGACAGGGGGCTCCGGGGAGCTGTTTTTT